Following are 24 T cell receptor beta chains from one sample sequenced in a study of T cell repertoires in cytomegalovirus infection. One entry per CDR3 protein, called by TCRdb with MiXCR from the reads. The table has 110,000 or so distinct CDR3 sequences, 30% seen once. The antigens for these receptors are not known. Sequences were derived from CD8+ T cells from cultured PBMCs, sampled from culture after CMV antigen stimulation. The receptor source for this set is a human donor in good health (CMV status not recorded). Some clones in this sample may be carry-over from other donors' samples.

The CDR3 region has the DNA TGTGCCAGCAGTTACAACCCAGGAGCCGGGACAGATACGCAGTATTTT. This encodes CASSYNPGAGTDTQYF. This rearrangement joins TRBV6-5 to TRBJ2-3; D remains ambiguous. Trimming took 2 bases from V and 3 from J, leaving 15 bases between them. This CDR3 has 16 amino acids. CDR1 and CDR2 (germline): MNHEY, SVGAGI.

V usage is TRBV19 and J usage is TRBJ1-5; D is unclear. The CDR3 loop spans 16 amino acids. V lost 4 bases, J lost 0 bases, and 13 bases lay in between. CDR1 is LNHDA, CDR2 SQIVND, per germline (reference sequence). Here the CDR3 DNA reads TGTGCCAGTAGTAAAGACCCTCAGGCTAGCAATCAGCCCCAGCATTTT. Its protein is CASSKDPQASNQPQHF.

This sequence joins TRBV12-3 or TRBV12-4 and TRBJ2-2; D remains unclear. CDR3 size: 11 residues. V was trimmed by 6 bases and J by 8 bases, leaving 7 bases between them. CDR3 bases: TGTGCCAGCAGCCGCTTGGGGGAGCTGTTTTTT. It translates to CASSRLGELFF.

CDR3 region: CATRDEGANSPLHF. Written as DNA, the CDR3 is TGTGCCACACGGGATGAGGGGGCCAATTCACCCCTCCACTTT. This rearrangement joins TRBV7-4 to TRBJ1-6; TRBD1 matches 7 bases. In germline, CDR1 is SGHVT, CDR2 SQSDAQ. The J segment lost 7 bases and the V segment lost 10 bases, leaving 10 bases of the junction unmatched. This CDR3 has 14 residues. Using reference TRBV7-4 and TRBJ1-6 for the parts outside the CDR3, the full variable domain is GAGVSQSPRYKVAKRGRDVALRCDSISGHVTLYWYRQTLGQGSEVLTYSQSDAQRDKSGRPSGRFSAERPERSVSTLKIQRTEQGDSAVYLCATRDEGANSPLHFGNGTRLTVT.

The chain joins TRBV7-9 to TRBJ1-2; D not resolved. The V and J ends lost 8 bases and 4 bases respectively, with 8 bases between them. This CDR3 is built from 11 residues. Per germline, CDR1 SEHNR and CDR2 FQNEAQ (reference sequence). CDR3 loop: CASGSTYGYTF. CDR3 DNA: TGTGCCAGCGGGTCGACCTATGGCTACACCTTC.

The chain recombines TRBV10-2 with TRBJ2-1, with a possible D match to TRBD1 (6 bases). Trimming removed 6 bases from V and 7 bases from J, with 22 bases in between. This CDR3 is 16 amino acids long. CDR1 WSHSY and CDR2 SAAADI come from the germline V gene. The CDR3 region is CASSFTSAGARNEQFF. CDR3 nucleotides: TGCGCCAGCAGCTTCACCTCGGCAGGGGCGCGGAATGAGCAGTTCTTC.

This clonotype turned up a few times. The V call is TRBV7-8, the J call TRBJ1-2; D gene ambiguous. This CDR3 contains 11 residues. Trimming took 4 bases from V and 11 from J, leaving 11 bases between them. Germline V gene lookup returns CDR1 SGHVS and CDR2 FQNEAQ. The CDR3 protein is CASSSKGPYTF. The CDR3 DNA follows: TGTGCCAGCAGCTCCAAGGGCCCTTACACCTTC.

The chain uses TRBV4-2 and TRBJ2-3; TRBD1 might be the D (6 bases). CDR3 length equals 14 residues. Between the trimmed V and J ends, which lost 6 bases and 5 bases, there was a span of 15 bases. Germline CDR1 is LGHNA and CDR2 is YNFKEQ. CDR3 sequence (DNA): TGTGCCAGCAGTCGAAAAAGGACAGAAGATACGCAGTATTTT. This encodes CASSRKRTEDTQYF.

The chain uses TRBV7-2 and TRBJ1-3; 8 bases align to TRBD1. With V trimmed by 4 bases and J by 0 bases, 11 bases remained unmatched. Germline CDR1 SGHTA, CDR2 FQGNSA. This CDR3 comprises 18 residues. This CDR3 reads CASSWVYRGLNSGNTIYF. Written as DNA, the CDR3 is TGTGCCAGCAGCTGGGTCTACAGGGGGTTGAACTCTGGAAACACCATATATTTT.

The chain recombines TRBV27 with TRBJ1-1; D unresolved. Per germline, CDR1 MNHEY and CDR2 SMNVEV (reference sequence). CDR3 length: 13 residues. With 3 bases removed from V and 5 bases from J, the gap between germline ends came to 10 bases. The CDR3 DNA reads as TGTGCCAGCAGTTTTGGTGGACGGACTGAAGCTTTCTTT. It specifies CASSFGGRTEAFF.

This chain connects TRBV7-9 to TRBJ1-2; 7 bases are shared with TRBD1. Germline loops: CDR1 SEHNR, CDR2 FQNEAQ (reference sequence). The CDR3 extends over 16 amino acids. The V segment lost 0 bases and the J segment 3 bases; nucleotides outside the gene matches: 7. The CDR3 sequence: CASSLALQGSYYGYTF. The CDR3 nucleotides are TGTGCCAGCAGCTTAGCACTACAGGGGTCTTACTATGGCTACACCTTC.

The chain links TRBV5-4 to TRBJ2-7, with D possibly being TRBD1 (7 bases). This CDR3 has 14 amino acids. Looked up from germline, CDR1 is SGHNT and CDR2 is YYREEE (reference sequence). Trimming removed 0 bases at V and 5 bases at J, with 12 bases between. The CDR3 DNA follows: TGTGCCAGCAGCTTGGGCCAGGGGGGCCACGAGCAGTACTTC. Translation gives CASSLGQGGHEQYF.

CDR3 in amino acids: CASSSATNRGLGYTF. The CDR3 DNA sequence: TGTGCCAGCAGCTCAGCCACCAACAGGGGTCTTGGCTACACCTTC. V gene TRBV7-6 combines with J gene TRBJ1-2; 7 nucleotides agree with TRBD1. Trimming at V came to 4 bases and at J to 7 bases, leaving 12 bases not matched to a gene. The CDR3 extends over 15 amino acids. Germline assignment: CDR1 SGHVS and CDR2 FNYEAQ. Supplemented by reference TRBV7-6 and TRBJ1-2, the full variable domain reads GAGVSQSPRYKVTKRGQDVALRCDPISGHVSLYWYRQALGQGPEFLTYFNYEAQQDKSGLPNDRFSAERPEGSISTLTIQRTEQRDSAMYRCASSSATNRGLGYTFGSGTRLTVV.

The sample holds many counts of this clonotype. Germline and junction disagree at one end, which may indicate a read error. The rearrangement joins TRBV7-7 to TRBJ2-5, with D perhaps TRBD1 (5 bases). The germline V gene encodes CDR1 SSHAT and CDR2 FNYEAQ (reference sequence). The CDR3 is 16 residues long. CDR3 residues: CASSPNPGIGQETQYF. The CDR3 DNA reads TGTGCTAGCAGCCCCAACCCAGGGATTGGGCAAGAGACCCAGTACTTC.

This clonotype has more than one count but fewer than ten. V gene TRBV2 combines with J gene TRBJ2-3, with 8 nucleotides matching TRBD2. Germline V gives CDR1 SNHLY, CDR2 FYNNEI. Trimming at V came to 8 bases and at J to 3 bases, leaving 7 bases not matched to a gene. The length of the CDR3 is 14 residues. CDR3 in amino acids: CASLGGLETDTQYF. The CDR3 coding sequence is TGTGCCAGCCTTGGGGGACTAGAGACAGATACGCAGTATTTT. Full variable domain (remainder filled in from reference TRBV2 and TRBJ2-3): EPEVTQTPSHQVTQMGQEVILRCVPISNHLYFYWYRQILGQKVEFLVSFYNNEISEKSEIFDDQFSVERPDGSNFTLKIRSTKLEDSAMYFCASLGGLETDTQYFGPGTRLTVL.

About this clonotype itself: This may be a read error: a much more frequent sequence differs by one nucleotide. The conserved phenylalanine or tryptophan normally closing the CDR3 is absent here, so this likely arose from a read error. The V gene is TRBV7-2, the J gene TRBJ1-5; a weak D match, TRBD1 (5 bases). The CDR3 has 15 residues. CDR1 and CDR2 (germline): SGHTA, FQGNSA. The V gene lost 6 bases and the J gene lost 3 bases, with 15 bases spanning the gap. CDR3 sequence: CASSGGGTVNQPQHI. In nucleotides, the CDR3 is TGTGCCAGCAGTGGGGGGGGAACGGTCAATCAGCCCCAGCATATT.

The rearrangement joins TRBV27 to TRBJ2-7; a possible D gene is TRBD2 (6 bases). Trimming removed 5 bases from V and 0 bases from J, with 11 bases in between. The CDR3 contains 14 residues. Germline lookup yields CDR1 MNHEY and CDR2 SMNVEV (reference sequence). The CDR3 protein is CASSPAGYSYEQYF. The CDR3 DNA reads as TGTGCCAGCAGTCCCGCGGGATACTCCTACGAGCAGTACTTC.

This clonotype was seen a few times. The chain links TRBV27 to TRBJ2-1, with a tentative D call TRBD2 (6 bases). The CDR3 covers 18 residues. V was pared by 6 bases and J by 0 bases, with 21 bases between. CDR1 is MNHEY, CDR2 SMNVEV, per germline (reference sequence). Here the CDR3 reads CASSGLASEGISYNEQFF. The CDR3 coding sequence is TGTGCCAGCAGCGGGCTAGCGTCGGAGGGGATCTCCTACAATGAGCAGTTCTTC.

The CDR3 DNA sequence: TGTGCCAGCAATCCGGGACTTATCTATGGCTACACCTTC. Protein product: CASNPGLIYGYTF. The J gene is TRBJ1-2, the V gene TRBV19, with D maybe TRBD1 (5 bases). The CDR3 is 13 amino acids. V lost 9 bases and J 4 bases, leaving 15 bases between the germline ends. The V gene's germline CDR1 is LNHDA and CDR2 SQIVND (reference sequence).

The genes are TRBV4-1 and TRBJ2-1; no clear D. Trimming took 3 bases from V and 6 from J, leaving 15 bases between them. The CDR3 runs 15 residues. CDR1 and CDR2 (germline): MGHRA, YSYEKL. CDR3 nucleotides: TGCGCCAGCAGCCAGTACGGGTCCAGTATCAATGAGCAGTTCTTC. Amino acids: CASSQYGSSINEQFF.

This chain joins TRBV19 and TRBJ1-5; D ambiguous. CDR1 and CDR2 from the germline V gene are LNHDA and SQIVND (reference sequence). This CDR3 is 12 amino acids long. Trimming pared 7 bases from V and 4 bases from J, leaving 8 bases between. CDR3 bases: TGTGCCAGTAAGGTGGGGAATCAGCCCCAGCATTTT. Its protein product is CASKVGNQPQHF. The whole variable domain, remainder taken from reference TRBV19 and TRBJ1-5, is DGGITQSPKYLFRKEGQNVTLSCEQNLNHDAMYWYRQDPGQGLRLIYYSQIVNDFQKGDIAEGYSVSREKKESFPLTVTSAQKNPTAFYLCASKVGNQPQHFGDGTRLSIL.

The chain employs TRBV12-3 or TRBV12-4 and TRBJ2-1; 11 bases are a match to TRBD2. The CDR3 contains 15 residues. J was trimmed by 3 bases and V by 7 bases; bases with no gene match: 5. The CDR3, as DNA: TGTGCCAGCACCTCGACTAGCGGGGTCTACAATGAGCAGTTCTTC. Its protein is CASTSTSGVYNEQFF.

The chain combines TRBV5-1 with TRBJ2-7; D gene ambiguous. CDR3 length: 13 residues. With 2 bases removed from V and 2 bases from J, the gap between germline ends came to 8 bases. Germline CDR1 reads SGHRS; CDR2 reads YFSETQ. As DNA, the CDR3 is TGCGCCAGCAGCTTTACAGTTCCCTACGAGCAGTACTTC. This codes for CASSFTVPYEQYF.

This clonotype has at least ten counts. The V call is TRBV7-2, the J call TRBJ1-6; no definite D call. Germline V CDR1 and CDR2: SGHTA, FQGNSA. The CDR3 runs to 18 residues. The germline V and J ends were trimmed by 2 bases and 0 bases, with 14 bases remaining between them. The CDR3 DNA is TGTGCCAGCAGCTTACCGGGCCGGGAGAGCTCCTATAATTCACCCCTCCACTTT. It translates to CASSLPGRESSYNSPLHF.